This TCR beta chain was identified in a study of blood T cells in healthy people across ages. Alongside a J-beta primer mix, a sample-barcoded 5' primer served in a second PCR lasting 7 to 11 cycles. Individual samples furnished no less than 2.5 million CDR3-containing paired-end reads apiece. TCRdb redid the calling of the 5' RACE reads with MiXCR, one entry per CDR3 protein. Of roughly 680,000 distinct CDR3 sequences in the sample, about 51% were seen once. On this clonotype itself: A read error may be the cause here, since a much bigger clone is one base away.

Sequenced: blood. The sequence came from a woman of 80 years or more in good health.

The CDR3 sequence: CASEERGRSYEQYF. The CDR3 DNA sequence: TGTGCCAGCGAGGAGAGAGGGAGATCCTACGAGCAGTACTTC. The chain is built from TRBV6-1 and TRBJ2-7; perhaps TRBD2 as D (5 bases). Germline V lookup: CDR1 MNHNS, CDR2 SASEGT. CDR3 length: 14 amino acids. V lost 8 bases to trimming and J lost 1 base, with 15 bases between them.